A selection of T cell receptor beta chains follows, all from one sample in a study of T-cell memory formation after mild COVID-19. One entry per CDR3 protein results from TCRdb running MiXCR on the 5' RACE reads. The table has 300,000 to 400,000 distinct CDR3 sequences, around 21% seen once. The sample taken for sequencing was PBMCs or a T cell subset sorted from them (not recorded which). The receptors derive from an adult woman who had mild COVID-19 (a few samples of this study predate the infection). Cell type and time point are not known. Each CDR3 is given with its conserved first and last residue. Fields, in order: D gene, V gene, J gene, clone size, CDR3 protein, CDR3 DNA. A D gene is named only where the DNA matches it firmly. Size is stated for part of the rows, as once, few or many counts, or as a class when the clone is expanded.

D gene: .; V gene: TRBV2; J gene: TRBJ2-7; clone size: few; CDR3 protein: CASTGGSSYEQYF; CDR3 DNA: TGTGCCAGCACTGGGGGGAGTTCCTACGAGCAGTACTTC
D gene: TRBD1; V gene: TRBV29-1; J gene: TRBJ2-1; clone size: .; CDR3 protein: CSVETGIGGNEQFF; CDR3 DNA: TGCAGCGTGGAGACAGGGATTGGAGGTAATGAGCAGTTCTTC
D gene: .; V gene: TRBV9; J gene: TRBJ1-2; clone size: .; CDR3 protein: CASSVEGDGYTF; CDR3 DNA: TGTGCCAGCAGCGTAGAAGGGGATGGCTACACCTTC
D gene: TRBD1; V gene: TRBV3-1; J gene: TRBJ1-4; clone size: .; CDR3 protein: CASRQDRVGIEKLFF; CDR3 DNA: TGTGCCAGCAGACAAGACAGGGTCGGGATTGAAAAACTGTTTTTT
D gene: .; V gene: TRBV6-1; J gene: TRBJ2-1; clone size: once; CDR3 protein: CASSERWGEQFF; CDR3 DNA: TGTGCCAGCAGTGAGCGGTGGGGTGAGCAGTTCTTC
D gene: TRBD1; V gene: TRBV7-9; J gene: TRBJ1-2; clone size: .; CDR3 protein: CASSTRQGGYGYTF; CDR3 DNA: TGTGCCAGCAGCACCCGACAGGGGGGCTATGGCTACACCTTC
D gene: .; V gene: TRBV15; J gene: TRBJ1-5; clone size: few; CDR3 protein: CATSRGDSNQPQHF; CDR3 DNA: TGTGCCACCAGCAGAGGGGATAGCAATCAGCCCCAGCATTTT
D gene: .; V gene: TRBV7-9; J gene: TRBJ2-1; clone size: once; CDR3 protein: CASSLRESANYNEQFF; CDR3 DNA: TGTGCCAGCAGCCTTCGGGAGTCGGCTAACTACAATGAGCAGTTCTTC
D gene: .; V gene: TRBV5-8; J gene: TRBJ2-3; clone size: .; CDR3 protein: CASSLGRTPVHYF; CDR3 DNA: TGTGCCAGCAGCCTCGGGCGGACCCCTGTTCACTATTTT
D gene: .; V gene: TRBV27; J gene: TRBJ1-4; clone size: few; CDR3 protein: CASSLSGIGEKLFF; CDR3 DNA: TGTGCCAGCAGTTTAAGTGGAATTGGAGAAAAACTGTTTTTT
D gene: TRBD1; V gene: TRBV2; J gene: TRBJ1-4; clone size: few; CDR3 protein: CASSRYRGNPTNEKLFF; CDR3 DNA: TGTGCCAGCAGCCGATACAGGGGGAATCCAACTAATGAAAAACTGTTTTTT
D gene: .; V gene: TRBV2; J gene: TRBJ1-2; clone size: few; CDR3 protein: CASQGLNDGYTF; CDR3 DNA: TGTGCCAGCCAAGGTTTGAATGATGGCTACACCTTC
D gene: .; V gene: TRBV3-1; J gene: TRBJ2-7; clone size: few; CDR3 protein: CASSQREYPSYEQYF; CDR3 DNA: TGTGCCAGCAGCCAACGGGAATACCCTAGCTACGAGCAGTACTTC
D gene: .; V gene: TRBV7-2; J gene: TRBJ1-5; clone size: .; CDR3 protein: CASSYFSDQPQHF; CDR3 DNA: TGTGCCAGCAGCTATTTCAGCGATCAGCCCCAGCATTTT
D gene: TRBD1; V gene: TRBV30; J gene: TRBJ2-4; clone size: many; CDR3 protein: CAWSSGQGSKNIQYF; CDR3 DNA: TGTGCCTGGAGCTCTGGACAGGGTTCCAAAAACATTCAGTACTTC
D gene: TRBD2; V gene: TRBV5-1; J gene: TRBJ2-1; clone size: many; CDR3 protein: CASSSLLANKDEQFF; CDR3 DNA: TGCGCCAGCAGCTCACTACTAGCGAATAAGGATGAGCAGTTCTTC
D gene: TRBD2; V gene: TRBV15; J gene: TRBJ2-5; clone size: .; CDR3 protein: CATSRLSGGPGETQYF; CDR3 DNA: TGTGCCACCAGCAGACTTAGCGGGGGGCCGGGAGAGACCCAGTACTTC
D gene: TRBD2; V gene: TRBV5-5; J gene: TRBJ2-3; clone size: .; CDR3 protein: CASSWTSPTDTQYF; CDR3 DNA: TGTGCCAGCAGCTGGACTAGTCCCACAGATACGCAGTATTTT
D gene: .; V gene: TRBV4-2; J gene: TRBJ2-7; clone size: few; CDR3 protein: CASSRQIRSEQYF; CDR3 DNA: TGTGCCAGCAGCCGACAGATCCGGAGCGAGCAGTACTTC
D gene: .; V gene: TRBV6-5; J gene: TRBJ1-1; clone size: few; CDR3 protein: CASSYTGPMNTEAFF; CDR3 DNA: TGTGCCAGCAGTTACACAGGGCCGATGAACACTGAAGCTTTCTTT
D gene: TRBD1; V gene: TRBV15; J gene: TRBJ1-2; clone size: .; CDR3 protein: CATSRGGTGGSYGYTF; CDR3 DNA: TGTGCCACCAGCAGAGGTGGGACAGGGGGCTCTTATGGCTACACCTTC
D gene: .; V gene: TRBV10-3; J gene: TRBJ2-3; clone size: few; CDR3 protein: CAIGSDTDTQYF; CDR3 DNA: TGTGCCATCGGGTCTGACACAGATACGCAGTATTTT
D gene: .; V gene: TRBV20-1; J gene: TRBJ1-2; clone size: .; CDR3 protein: CSASKDLWGYTF; CDR3 DNA: TGCAGTGCTAGTAAGGATTTGTGGGGCTACACCTTC
D gene: .; V gene: TRBV28; J gene: TRBJ2-5; clone size: few; CDR3 protein: CASSSPHDGLATQYF; CDR3 DNA: TGTGCCAGCAGCTCCCCGCACGACGGCCTTGCGACCCAGTACTTC
D gene: .; V gene: TRBV10-3; J gene: TRBJ2-3; clone size: .; CDR3 protein: CAISRDRDPTDTQYF; CDR3 DNA: TGTGCCATCAGCCGGGACCGCGATCCCACAGATACGCAGTATTTT
D gene: TRBD2; V gene: TRBV20-1; J gene: TRBJ2-2; clone size: .; CDR3 protein: CSARAAGGTGELFF; CDR3 DNA: TGCAGTGCTAGAGCCGCGGGGGGGACCGGGGAGCTGTTTTTT
D gene: .; V gene: TRBV7-9; J gene: TRBJ2-3; clone size: .; CDR3 protein: CASSLTEGTDTQYF; CDR3 DNA: TGTGCCAGCAGCTTAACGGAGGGCACAGATACGCAGTATTTT
D gene: .; V gene: TRBV6-2/TRBV6-3; J gene: TRBJ2-7; clone size: .; CDR3 protein: CASRTRMGLSAYEQYF; CDR3 DNA: TGTGCCAGCAGGACGCGGATGGGGCTCTCCGCCTACGAGCAGTACTTC
D gene: TRBD2; V gene: TRBV9; J gene: TRBJ2-7; clone size: .; CDR3 protein: CASSSSGREQYF; CDR3 DNA: TGTGCCAGCAGTAGTAGCGGGCGCGAGCAGTACTTC
D gene: TRBD2; V gene: TRBV20-1; J gene: TRBJ2-1; clone size: .; CDR3 protein: CSAKLAGTWGEQFF; CDR3 DNA: TGCAGTGCCAAATTAGCGGGAACTTGGGGTGAGCAGTTCTTC
D gene: TRBD1; V gene: TRBV29-1; J gene: TRBJ2-7; clone size: .; CDR3 protein: CSVARDRGDEQYF; CDR3 DNA: TGCAGCGTTGCCCGCGACAGGGGCGACGAGCAGTACTTC
D gene: .; V gene: TRBV6-6; J gene: TRBJ1-5; clone size: .; CDR3 protein: CASRGRKDQPQHF; CDR3 DNA: TGTGCCAGCAGAGGTCGGAAGGATCAGCCCCAGCATTTT
D gene: TRBD1; V gene: TRBV6-6; J gene: TRBJ1-2; clone size: once; CDR3 protein: CASRDRGANYGYTF; CDR3 DNA: TGTGCCAGCAGAGACAGGGGAGCTAACTATGGCTACACCTTC
D gene: .; V gene: TRBV7-8; J gene: TRBJ2-7; clone size: .; CDR3 protein: CASSPMDGAYEQYF; CDR3 DNA: TGTGCCAGCAGCCCCATGGACGGAGCCTACGAGCAGTACTTC
D gene: TRBD2; V gene: TRBV4-1; J gene: TRBJ2-7; clone size: .; CDR3 protein: CASSPLAGTNYEQYF; CDR3 DNA: TGCGCCAGCAGCCCCCTAGCGGGGACCAACTACGAGCAGTACTTC
D gene: .; V gene: TRBV6-6; J gene: TRBJ1-2; clone size: .; CDR3 protein: CASSYTGLDGYTF; CDR3 DNA: TGTGCCAGCAGTTACACGGGGCTTGATGGCTACACCTTC
D gene: .; V gene: TRBV7-9; J gene: TRBJ1-5; clone size: few; CDR3 protein: CASSLEVQGSGQPQHF; CDR3 DNA: TGTGCCAGCAGCTTAGAGGTTCAGGGCTCTGGTCAGCCCCAGCATTTT
D gene: TRBD2; V gene: TRBV14; J gene: TRBJ2-1; clone size: few; CDR3 protein: CASSPRLAFDHEQFF; CDR3 DNA: TGTGCCAGCAGCCCAAGACTAGCTTTCGATCATGAGCAGTTCTTC
D gene: TRBD2; V gene: TRBV9; J gene: TRBJ2-2; clone size: .; CDR3 protein: CASSVGIAGGRTGELFF; CDR3 DNA: TGTGCCAGCAGCGTAGGCATAGCGGGAGGGCGGACCGGGGAGCTGTTTTTT
D gene: .; V gene: TRBV6-2/TRBV6-3; J gene: TRBJ2-5; clone size: few; CDR3 protein: CASSYTSMAGETQYF; CDR3 DNA: TGTGCCAGCAGTTACACAAGTATGGCAGGGGAGACCCAGTACTTC
D gene: TRBD1; V gene: TRBV7-3; J gene: TRBJ2-7; clone size: .; CDR3 protein: CASSTHGQGSFEQYF; CDR3 DNA: TGTGCCAGCAGCACCCACGGACAGGGTAGTTTCGAGCAGTACTTC